This T cell receptor (beta chain) was captured by sequencing in a study of blood T cell repertoires in COVID-19. Overall study context: Sources were T cells, B-cell-depleted T cells, or PBMCs; the material itself was cDNA or gDNA.

Germline CDR1 MDHEN, CDR2 SYDVKM. The CDR3 has 16 residues. The V and J ends lost 5 bases and 4 bases, in that order; junction bases with no gene match: 12. In the study's own analysis: For nucleated cells, counts were estimated from reference gene primer amplification. Sequenced by immunoSEQ multiplex PCR; TCRdb stores in-frame clones only, minus some. From that table come the V and J calls and clone size; the DNA was used to work out D and trimming. The repertoire holds fewer than 350,000 clones, with approximately 90% as singletons. This clonotype was obtained from a man between 40 and 49 years old who had been exposed to COVID-19. The J gene is TRBJ2-5, the V gene TRBV28, with TRBD2 identical over 8 bases. The sequencing sample was made of PBMCs or T cells enriched from blood (not recorded which). This chain's CDR3 is CASSTYRTSTGETQYF. In nucleotides, the CDR3 is TGTGCCAGCAGTACATACCGGACTAGCACCGGAGAGACCCAGTACTTC. Drawing the rest from reference TRBV28 and TRBJ2-5, the complete variable domain is DVKVTQSSRYLVKRTGEKVFLECVQDMDHENMFWYRQDPGLGLRLIYFSYDVKMKEKGDIPEGYSVSREKKERFSLILESASTNQTSMYLCASSTYRTSTGETQYFGPGTRLLVL.